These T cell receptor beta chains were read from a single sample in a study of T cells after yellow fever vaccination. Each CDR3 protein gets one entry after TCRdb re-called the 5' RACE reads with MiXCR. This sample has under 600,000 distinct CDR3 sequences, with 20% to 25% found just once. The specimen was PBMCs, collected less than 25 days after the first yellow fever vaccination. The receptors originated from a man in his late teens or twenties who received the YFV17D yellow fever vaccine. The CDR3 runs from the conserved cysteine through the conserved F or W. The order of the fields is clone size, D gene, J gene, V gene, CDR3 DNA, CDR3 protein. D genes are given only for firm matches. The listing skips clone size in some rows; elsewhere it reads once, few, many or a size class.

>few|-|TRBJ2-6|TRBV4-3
TGCGCCAGCAGCCAAGACTACTCTGGGGCCAACGTCCTGACTTTC
CASSQDYSGANVLTF
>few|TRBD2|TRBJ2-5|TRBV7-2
TGTGCCAGCAGCTTAGCCGTAACCCTAGCGGGGGGGCCGGAGACCCAGTACTTC
CASSLAVTLAGGPETQYF
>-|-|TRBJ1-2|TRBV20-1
TGCAGTGCTAGAACCGAGGGACTGAACTATGGCTACACCTTC
CSARTEGLNYGYTF
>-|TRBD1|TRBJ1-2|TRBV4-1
TGCGCCAGCCGGCGGGACAGCAACTATGGCTACACCTTC
CASRRDSNYGYTF
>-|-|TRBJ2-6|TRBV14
TGTGCCAGCAGCCAAGAAAGCTGGGCCGCTGGTATAGAGGCCAACGTCCTGACTTTC
CASSQESWAAGIEANVLTF
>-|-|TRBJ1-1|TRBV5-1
TGCGCCAGCAGGGCCGGAGGGGGAAGCACTGAAGCTTTCTTT
CASRAGGGSTEAFF
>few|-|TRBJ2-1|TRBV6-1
TGTGCCAGCTCGGGGGGCCCGGCCAATGAGCAGTTCTTC
CASSGGPANEQFF
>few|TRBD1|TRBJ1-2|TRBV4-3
TGCGCCAGCAGCCAAGCACAGGGGGACTATGGCTACACCTTC
CASSQAQGDYGYTF
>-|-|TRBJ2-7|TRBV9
TGTGCCAGCAGCGTTACCACGTCTCCAATCTACGAGCAGTACTTC
CASSVTTSPIYEQYF
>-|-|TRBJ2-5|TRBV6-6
TGTGCCAGCAGTCAGGGGACCGAAGCCTACTTC
CASSQGTEAYF
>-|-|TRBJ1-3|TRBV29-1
TGCAGCGTTGAAATGGGGGCTGGAAACACCATATATTTT
CSVEMGAGNTIYF
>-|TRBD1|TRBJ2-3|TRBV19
TGTGCCAGTAGTACGGGGACAGACCTCACAGATACGCAGTATTTT
CASSTGTDLTDTQYF
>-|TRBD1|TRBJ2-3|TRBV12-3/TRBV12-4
TGTGCCAGCAGTTTGGGGACAGGGCTGGCGGATACGCAGTATTTT
CASSLGTGLADTQYF
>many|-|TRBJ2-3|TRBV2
TGTGCCAGCAGTGACCCGGATACGCAGTATTTT
CASSDPDTQYF
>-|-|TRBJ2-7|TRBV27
TGTGCCAGCAGGCTATTACGGGGTTACGAGCAGTACTTC
CASRLLRGYEQYF
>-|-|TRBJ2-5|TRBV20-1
TGCAGTGCTAGGGGGCAGACCCTGGAGACCCAGTACTTC
CSARGQTLETQYF
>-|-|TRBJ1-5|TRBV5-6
TGTGCCAGCAGCTTTCGGGGGGGCAATCAGCCCCAGCATTTT
CASSFRGGNQPQHF
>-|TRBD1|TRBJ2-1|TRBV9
TGTGCCAGCAGCGAACGGGACAGGCCTTCTGTTTCTCCCGATGAGCAGTTCTTC
CASSERDRPSVSPDEQFF
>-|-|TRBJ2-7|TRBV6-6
TGTGCCAGCACCCTCGACCCCCTCTACGAGCAGTACTTC
CASTLDPLYEQYF
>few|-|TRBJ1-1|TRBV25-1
TGTGCCAGCAGACCGCCATATAAAGCTTTCTTT
CASRPPYKAFF
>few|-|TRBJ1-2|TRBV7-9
TGTGCCAGCAGCTTAGAGCCAGGAGATGGGACCTTC
CASSLEPGDGTF
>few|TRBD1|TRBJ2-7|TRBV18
TGTGCCAGCTCACCCCCATGGGGACAGGGCTCCGAGCAGTACTTC
CASSPPWGQGSEQYF
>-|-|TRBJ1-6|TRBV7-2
TGTGCCAGCAGCTTAAGCAGAGCTATTAATTCACCCCTCCACTTT
CASSLSRAINSPLHF
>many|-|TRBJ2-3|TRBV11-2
TGTGCCAGCAGCTTGGGGATCACAGATACGCAGTATTTT
CASSLGITDTQYF
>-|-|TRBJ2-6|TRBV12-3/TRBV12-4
TGTGCCAGCAGTCCCCCAGGGACTGGGGCCAACGTCCTGACTTTC
CASSPPGTGANVLTF